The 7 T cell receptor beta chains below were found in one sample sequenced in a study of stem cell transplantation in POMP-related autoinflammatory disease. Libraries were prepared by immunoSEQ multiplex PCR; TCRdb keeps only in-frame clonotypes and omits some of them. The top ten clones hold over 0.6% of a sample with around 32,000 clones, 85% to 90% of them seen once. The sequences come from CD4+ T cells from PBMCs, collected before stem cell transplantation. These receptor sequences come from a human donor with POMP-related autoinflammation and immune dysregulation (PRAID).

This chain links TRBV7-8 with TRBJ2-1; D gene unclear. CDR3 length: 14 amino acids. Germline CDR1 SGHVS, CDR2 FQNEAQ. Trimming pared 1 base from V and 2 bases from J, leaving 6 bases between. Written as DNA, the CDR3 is TGTGCCAGCAGCTTAGTTTCGGCCTACAATGAGCAGTTCTTC. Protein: CASSLVSAYNEQFF.

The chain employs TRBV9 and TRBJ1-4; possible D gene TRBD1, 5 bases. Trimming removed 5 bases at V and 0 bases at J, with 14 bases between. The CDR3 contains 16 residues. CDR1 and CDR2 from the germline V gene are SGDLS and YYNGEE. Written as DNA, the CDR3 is TGTGCCAGCAGTCCCAGGGAAGGCACAACTAATGAAAAACTGTTTTTT. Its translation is CASSPREGTTNEKLFF.

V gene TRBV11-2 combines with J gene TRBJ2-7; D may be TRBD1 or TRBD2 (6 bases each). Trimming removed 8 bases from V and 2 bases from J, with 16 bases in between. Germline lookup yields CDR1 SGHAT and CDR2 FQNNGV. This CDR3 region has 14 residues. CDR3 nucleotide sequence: TGTGCCAGCGGGGGCGGGGAACAGGCCTACGAGCAGTACTTC. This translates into CASGGGEQAYEQYF.

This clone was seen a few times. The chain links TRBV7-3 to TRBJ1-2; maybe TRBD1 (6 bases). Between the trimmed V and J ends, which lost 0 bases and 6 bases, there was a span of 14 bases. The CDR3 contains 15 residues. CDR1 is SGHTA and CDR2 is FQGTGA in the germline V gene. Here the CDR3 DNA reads TGTGCCAGCAGCTTAACGTCAGGGGATGGCGATGGCTACACCTTC. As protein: CASSLTSGDGDGYTF.

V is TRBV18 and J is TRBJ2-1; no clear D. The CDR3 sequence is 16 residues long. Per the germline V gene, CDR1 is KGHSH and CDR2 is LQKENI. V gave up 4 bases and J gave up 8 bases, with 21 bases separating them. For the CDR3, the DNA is TGTGCCAGCTCACTTAAAATGACTGGAGCTTTCGATGAGCAGTTCTTC. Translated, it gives CASSLKMTGAFDEQFF.

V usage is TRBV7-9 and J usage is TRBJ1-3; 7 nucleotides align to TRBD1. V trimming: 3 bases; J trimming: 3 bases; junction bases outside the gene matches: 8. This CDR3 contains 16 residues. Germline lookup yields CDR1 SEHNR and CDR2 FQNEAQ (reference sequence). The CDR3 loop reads CASSFHEGAFGNTIYF. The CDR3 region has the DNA TGTGCCAGCAGCTTCCATGAGGGGGCCTTTGGAAACACCATATATTTT.

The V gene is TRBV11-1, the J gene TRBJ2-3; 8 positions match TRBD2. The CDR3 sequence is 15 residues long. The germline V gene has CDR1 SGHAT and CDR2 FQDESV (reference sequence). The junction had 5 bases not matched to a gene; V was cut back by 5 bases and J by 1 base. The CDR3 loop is CASSPLRGGTDTQYF. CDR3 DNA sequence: TGTGCCAGCAGCCCTCTGCGGGGGGGCACAGATACGCAGTATTTT.